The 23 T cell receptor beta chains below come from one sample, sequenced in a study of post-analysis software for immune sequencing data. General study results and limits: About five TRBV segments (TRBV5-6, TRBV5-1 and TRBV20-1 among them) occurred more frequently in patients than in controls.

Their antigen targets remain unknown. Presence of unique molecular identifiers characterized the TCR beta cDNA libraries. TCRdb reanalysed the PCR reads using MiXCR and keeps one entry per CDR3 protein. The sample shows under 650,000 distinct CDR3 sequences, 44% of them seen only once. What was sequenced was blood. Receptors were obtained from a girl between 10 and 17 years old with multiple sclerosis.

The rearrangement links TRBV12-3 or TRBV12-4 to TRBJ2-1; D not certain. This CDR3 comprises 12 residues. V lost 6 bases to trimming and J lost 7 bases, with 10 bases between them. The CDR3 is CASSPRENEQFF. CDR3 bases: TGTGCCAGCAGCCCTAGGGAAAATGAGCAGTTCTTC.

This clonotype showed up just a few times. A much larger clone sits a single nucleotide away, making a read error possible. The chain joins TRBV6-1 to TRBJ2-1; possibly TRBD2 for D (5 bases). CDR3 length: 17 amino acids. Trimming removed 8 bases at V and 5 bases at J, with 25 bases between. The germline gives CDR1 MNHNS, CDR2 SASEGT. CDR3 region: CASFVAMGGPGHNEQFF. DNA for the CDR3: TGTGCCAGCTTTGTAGCGATGGGTGGACCCGGGCACAATGAGCAGTTCTTC.

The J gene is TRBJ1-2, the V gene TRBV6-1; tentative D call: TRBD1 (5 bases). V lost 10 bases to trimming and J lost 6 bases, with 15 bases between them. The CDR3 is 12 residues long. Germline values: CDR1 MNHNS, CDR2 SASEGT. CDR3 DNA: TGTGCCACCACGGGGCGATTGGATGGCTACACCTTC. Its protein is CATTGRLDGYTF.

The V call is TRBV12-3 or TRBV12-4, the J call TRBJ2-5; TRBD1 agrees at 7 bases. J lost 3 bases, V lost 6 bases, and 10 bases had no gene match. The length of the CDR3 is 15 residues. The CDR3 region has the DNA TGTGCCAGCAGACAAAGACAGGGACCAAAAGAGACCCAGTACTTC. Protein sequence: CASRQRQGPKETQYF.

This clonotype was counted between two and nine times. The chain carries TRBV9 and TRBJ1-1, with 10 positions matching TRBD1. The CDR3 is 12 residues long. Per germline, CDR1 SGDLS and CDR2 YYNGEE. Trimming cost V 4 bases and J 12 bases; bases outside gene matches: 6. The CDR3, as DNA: TGTGCCAGCAGCTCGATGGGACAGGGGACTTTCTTT. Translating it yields CASSSMGQGTFF.

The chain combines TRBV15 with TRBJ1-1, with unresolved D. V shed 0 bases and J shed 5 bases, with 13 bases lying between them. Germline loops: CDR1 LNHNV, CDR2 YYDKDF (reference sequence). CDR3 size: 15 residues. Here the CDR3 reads CATSRDLWVWTEAFF. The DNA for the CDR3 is TGTGCCACCAGCAGAGATTTGTGGGTATGGACTGAAGCTTTCTTT.

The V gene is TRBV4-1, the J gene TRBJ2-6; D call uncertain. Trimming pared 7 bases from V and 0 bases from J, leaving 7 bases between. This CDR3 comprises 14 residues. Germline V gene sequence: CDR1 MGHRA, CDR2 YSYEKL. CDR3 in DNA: TGCGCCAGCACCTGGACCTCTGGGGCCAACGTCCTGACTTTC. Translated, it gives CASTWTSGANVLTF.

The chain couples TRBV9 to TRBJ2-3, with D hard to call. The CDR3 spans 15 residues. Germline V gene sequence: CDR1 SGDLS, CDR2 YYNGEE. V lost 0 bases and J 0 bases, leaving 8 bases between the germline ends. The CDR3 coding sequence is TGTGCCAGCAGCGTAGCGGTCGATAGCACAGATACGCAGTATTTT. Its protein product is CASSVAVDSTDTQYF.

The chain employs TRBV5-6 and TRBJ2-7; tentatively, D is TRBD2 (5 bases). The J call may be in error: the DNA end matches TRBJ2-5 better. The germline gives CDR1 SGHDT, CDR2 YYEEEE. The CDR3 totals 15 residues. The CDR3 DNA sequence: TGTGCCAGCAGCTTGGACGACACCGGGGAAGAGACCCAGTACTTC. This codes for CASSLDDTGEETQYF.

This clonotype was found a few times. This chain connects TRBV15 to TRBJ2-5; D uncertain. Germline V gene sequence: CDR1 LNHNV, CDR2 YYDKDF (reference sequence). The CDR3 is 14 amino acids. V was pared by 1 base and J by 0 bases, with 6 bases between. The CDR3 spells CATSRGEDQETQYF. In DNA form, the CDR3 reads TGTGCCACCAGCAGAGGAGAGGACCAAGAGACCCAGTACTTC.

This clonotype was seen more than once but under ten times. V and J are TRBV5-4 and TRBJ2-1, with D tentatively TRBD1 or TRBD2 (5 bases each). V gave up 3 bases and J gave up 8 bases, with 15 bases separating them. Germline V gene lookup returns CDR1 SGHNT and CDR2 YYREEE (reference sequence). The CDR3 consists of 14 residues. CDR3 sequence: CASSSSGARDEQFF. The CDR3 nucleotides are TGTGCCAGCAGCTCGTCCGGGGCTAGAGATGAGCAGTTCTTC. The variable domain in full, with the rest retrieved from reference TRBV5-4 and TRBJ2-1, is ETGVTQSPTHLIKTRGQQVTLRCSSQSGHNTVSWYQQALGQGPQFIFQYYREEENGRGNFPPRFSGLQFPNYSSELNVNALELDDSALYLCASSSSGARDEQFFGPGTRLTVL.

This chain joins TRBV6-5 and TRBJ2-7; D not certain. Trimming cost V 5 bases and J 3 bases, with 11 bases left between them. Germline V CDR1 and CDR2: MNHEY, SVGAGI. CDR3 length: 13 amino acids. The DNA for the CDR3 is TGTGCCAGCAGTCCACGTTCGGACTACGAGCAGTACTTC. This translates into CASSPRSDYEQYF.

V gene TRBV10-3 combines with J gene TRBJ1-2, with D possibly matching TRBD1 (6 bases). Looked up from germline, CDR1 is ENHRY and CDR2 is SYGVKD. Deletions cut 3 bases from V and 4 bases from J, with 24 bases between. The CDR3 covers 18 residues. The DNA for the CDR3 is TGTGCCATCAGTGATGCGGAAACAGGGCCCTCGGGAGTCTATGGCTACACCTTC. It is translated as CAISDAETGPSGVYGYTF.

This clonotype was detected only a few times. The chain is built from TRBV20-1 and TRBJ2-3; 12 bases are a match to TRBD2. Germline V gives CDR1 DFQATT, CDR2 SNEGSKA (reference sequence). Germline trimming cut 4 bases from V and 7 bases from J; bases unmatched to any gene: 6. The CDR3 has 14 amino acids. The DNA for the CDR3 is TGCAGTGCTAAGCTAGCGGGGGGGTGGAATACGCAGTATTTT. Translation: CSAKLAGGWNTQYF.

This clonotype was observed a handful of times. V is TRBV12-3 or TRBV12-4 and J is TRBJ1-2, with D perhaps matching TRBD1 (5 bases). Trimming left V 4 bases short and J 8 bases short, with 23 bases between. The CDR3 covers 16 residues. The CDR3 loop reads CASSSRTGWGRDGYTF. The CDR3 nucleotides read TGTGCCAGCAGTTCACGAACGGGGTGGGGAAGGGACGGCTACACCTTC.

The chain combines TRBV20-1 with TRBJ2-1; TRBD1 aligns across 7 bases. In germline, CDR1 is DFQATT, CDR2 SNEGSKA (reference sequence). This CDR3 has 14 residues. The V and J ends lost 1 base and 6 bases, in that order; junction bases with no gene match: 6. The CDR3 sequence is CSARARGGSNEQFF. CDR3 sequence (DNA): TGCAGTGCTAGAGCCCGAGGGGGCAGCAATGAGCAGTTCTTC.

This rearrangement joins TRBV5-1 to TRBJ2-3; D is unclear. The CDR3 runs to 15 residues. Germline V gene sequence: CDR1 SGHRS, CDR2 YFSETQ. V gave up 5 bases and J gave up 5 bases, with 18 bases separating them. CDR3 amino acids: CASSLPDVVRDTQYF. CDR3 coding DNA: TGCGCCAGCAGTCTCCCGGACGTTGTCAGAGATACGCAGTATTTT. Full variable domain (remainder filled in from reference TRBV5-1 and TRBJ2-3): KAGVTQTPRYLIKTRGQQVTLSCSPISGHRSVSWYQQTPGQGLQFLFEYFSETQRNKGNFPGRFSGRQFSNSRSEMNVSTLELGDSALYLCASSLPDVVRDTQYFGPGTRLTVL.

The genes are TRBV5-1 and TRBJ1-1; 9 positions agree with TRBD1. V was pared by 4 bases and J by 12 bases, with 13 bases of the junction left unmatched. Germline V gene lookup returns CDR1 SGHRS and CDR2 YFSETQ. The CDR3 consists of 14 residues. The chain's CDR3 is CASSKPGTGSQSFF. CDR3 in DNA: TGCGCCAGCAGCAAACCCGGGACAGGGAGTCAATCTTTCTTT.

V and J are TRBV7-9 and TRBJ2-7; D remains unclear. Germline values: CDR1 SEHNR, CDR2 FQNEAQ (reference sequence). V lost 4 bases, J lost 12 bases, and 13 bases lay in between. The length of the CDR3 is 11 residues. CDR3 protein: CASSSETIVYF. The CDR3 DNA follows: TGTGCCAGCAGCTCGGAGACGATAGTGTACTTC.

The CDR3 coding sequence is TGTGCCAGCAGTAAAATAGGCAGGGCCAACGAGCAGTACTTC. It codes for CASSKIGRANEQYF. The chain links TRBV25-1 to TRBJ2-7; D might be TRBD1 (5 bases). V was cut by 5 bases and J by 5 bases, with 16 bases left in between. The CDR3 consists of 14 residues. CDR1 is MGHDK, CDR2 SYGVNS, per germline.

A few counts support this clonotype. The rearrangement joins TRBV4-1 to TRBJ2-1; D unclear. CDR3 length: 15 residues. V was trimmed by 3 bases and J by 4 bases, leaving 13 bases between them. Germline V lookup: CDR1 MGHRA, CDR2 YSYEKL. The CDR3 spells CASSQFRTLYNEQFF. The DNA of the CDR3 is TGCGCCAGCAGCCAGTTCCGGACCCTTTACAATGAGCAGTTCTTC.

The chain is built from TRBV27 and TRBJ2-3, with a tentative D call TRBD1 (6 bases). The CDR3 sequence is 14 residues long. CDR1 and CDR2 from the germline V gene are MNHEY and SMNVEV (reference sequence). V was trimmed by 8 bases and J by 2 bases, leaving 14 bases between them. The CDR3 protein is CASYSRTDTDTQYF. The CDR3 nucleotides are TGTGCCAGCTATTCTCGGACAGACACAGATACGCAGTATTTT.

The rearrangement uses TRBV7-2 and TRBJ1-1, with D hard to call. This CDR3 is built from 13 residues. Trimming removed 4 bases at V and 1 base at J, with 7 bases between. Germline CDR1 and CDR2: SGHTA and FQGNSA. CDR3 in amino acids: CASSYGRNTEAFF. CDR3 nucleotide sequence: TGTGCCAGCAGCTACGGTAGGAACACTGAAGCTTTCTTT.